This record looks at one T cell receptor beta chain sequence and its context. This clone's antigen is unknown. No quality values exist for individual bases; no much larger clone is one base distant. Taken with the paper, the label for time point translates to: about 28 days (+/-7) after the second vaccine dose. AZD1222 recipients with second doses at about 4 weeks or about 12 weeks were pooled, because spike-specific TCR depth and breadth did not differ between schedules. The vaccinee samples were drawn from two UK trials, COV001 and COV002, one of which was a single-blind randomized controlled phase 2/3 trial testing AZD1222 (ChAdOx1 nCoV-19) in healthy adults. Trial participant PBMC samples were collected at day 0 and day 28 after the second dose for TCRbeta chain sequencing. The CDR3 regions of human TCRbeta chains were analyzed by immunosequencing. The paper's data handling went like this. TCRs in the repertoires were compared against a reference library of SARS-CoV-2-specific TCRs that had been generated with the MIRA antigen-specificity platform. Breadth was defined as the fraction of unique TCRs that were SARS-CoV-2-associated, and depth was defined as the fraction of total T cells that were SARS-CoV-2-associated. Using the MIRA data, each spike-specific TCR was assigned both to the spike region to which the TCR was reactive and to a CD4 or CD8 class. Log10-transformed breadth and depth values were compared by one-way ANOVA with Sidak's multiple comparisons tests. Sourced from immuneACCESS, this table was stored by TCRdb with only in-frame sequences that have V and J called. A share of the clones is absent; for the studies checked, an unresolved V gene accounts for under half, and the remainder has no known explanation. V and J calls and clone size are as listed in that table; D and trimming were resolved from the DNA. Within this sample are fewer than 150,000 clones, with roughly nine tenths of them counted one time only. The biggest ten clones account for around a tenth of the sample.

The sample originates from a study of T cell responses to AZD1222 COVID-19 vaccine (dated by TCRdb to the early 2020s). With respect to the entire study: A total of 233 trial participants underwent TCR sequencing, of whom about 210 had received two doses of AZD1222 and around 26 had received two doses of the MenACWY control vaccine. Trial participants were enrolled by age into subgroups of 18-55, 56-69 and 70-plus years, and 148, 28 and 57 TCR-sequenced participants, respectively, were included in these subgroups. Overall results and qualifications from the work: Participants were mostly white British, with more females than males. The authors suggested clonal diversity may have been underestimated. After two AZD1222 doses, spike-specific TCR breadth and depth were significantly higher than at day 0 and than in MenACWY recipients. In the small 56-69-year group, the increase in depth fell short of significance, most likely because of low power. The whole spike protein was spanned by vaccine-associated CD4 TCRs, and dominant responses were seen in regions 160-218 and 743-854. Because no day 14 peak-response samples were available, repertoires were characterized only after the peak T cell response. Conclusions about previously exposed vaccinees are limited, since just five to seven AZD1222 recipients were seropositive for SARS-CoV-2 at baseline. Reportedly, close to half of the unique spike-specific TCRs recognized epitopes lying outside the regions that are mutated in the B.1.351 and B.1.1.7 variants.

Sequencing used peripheral blood, obtained 28 days after the second AZD1222 dose. The sequence was collected from an adult who received the AZD1222 COVID-19 vaccine.

The DNA reads TGTGCCTGGAGTTTTGGGAATAACTATGGCTACACCTTC. It translates to CAWSFGNNYGYTF. The chain joins TRBV30 to TRBJ1-2; a confident D gene designation cannot be given. Trimming costs V 2 bases and J 1 base, and their ends lie 8 bases apart. CDR1 and CDR2 were assigned from the germline V gene (reference sequence) as GTSNPN and SVGIG. The CDR3 numbers 13 residues from cysteine through phenylalanine. The read is trimmed to its CDR3 DNA, 39 bases read in frame from base 1.